This T cell receptor beta chain was obtained from a study of T-cell reconstitution after alpha-beta-depleted transplantation in children (dated by TCRdb to about 2016). Regarding the study in general: The study quantitatively tracked T-cell immune reconstitution after TCRalphabeta/CD19-depleted allogeneic hematopoietic cell transplantation in children using TCR repertoire profiling. The paper's findings and limits, for the study overall: About two months after transplant, the apparently early recovery of alphabetaT-cell counts reportedly depended on just several hundred clones that had expanded rapidly and came from non-depleted graft cells. In some patients, the high TCRbeta diversity seen at day 60 was put down to recipient T cells and intrathymic progenitors that had survived conditioning. The frequencies of hyperexpanded clones fell over the following months, and after one year, T-cell counts and TCRbeta diversity were mostly attributed to newly produced T cells.

Comment on this clonotype: Its antigen is still unknown. Per-base quality was not reported, and no clone a single base away is much larger than it.

Read against the paper, the sample's treatment or condition label means: allogeneic hematopoietic cell transplantation with graft depleted of TCRalphabeta T cells and CD19 B cells. The transplant recipients were children given TCRalphabeta/CD19-depleted allogeneic hematopoietic cell grafts. After removal of 7 bases from V and 3 bases from J, the junction retains 8 bases not matched to a gene. CDR1 DFQATT and CDR2 SNEGSKA were looked up in the germline V gene (reference sequence). The CDR3 starts with the cysteine, ends with the phenylalanine, and has 14 residues. The CDR3 DNA has 42 bases and is translated from base 1. Libraries were made using PCR. Sequencer: Illumina HiSeq 2500. To normalize quantification of the TCRbeta repertoire, the TCR libraries were built with molecular barcoding that relied on unique molecular identifiers. The public reads were reprocessed in TCRdb via fastp at Q25 and MiXCR, keeping in-frame beta chains. Here each entry gathers all rows of one CDR3 protein and keeps the most common genes and DNA. For this sample the table gives about 540,000 distinct CDR3 sequences, of which 25% to 30% were detected only once. The top ten clones comprise around a third of the sample.

The rearrangement combines TRBV20-1 with TRBJ1-5, with 8 bases aligning to TRBD1. This TCR was recovered from a boy younger than two with Wiskott-Aldrich syndrome, due to receive a stem cell transplant. The sample in question was PBMCs, obtained before TCRalphabeta/CD19-depleted stem cell transplant. The sequenced DNA: TGCAGTGTTTGGACAGGGAATCCCAATCAGCCCCAGCATTTT. The translation is CSVWTGNPNQPQHF.